The present T cell receptor beta chain was sequenced within a study of blood T cell repertoires in COVID-19. Assay: immunoSEQ multiplex PCR; the TCRdb copy retains only in-frame clones and omits some. The data hold more than 130,000 clones, with less than 85% observed a single time. V gave up 2 bases and J gave up 8 bases; unmatched junction bases: 16. This CDR3 is built from 17 residues. CDR1 is SGHTA, CDR2 FQGNSA, per germline. This receptor was taken from a woman older than 75 in a cohort sampled during active or convalescent COVID-19. This sequence joins TRBV7-2 and TRBJ2-5, with 8 nucleotides matching TRBD2. The sequenced material came from peripheral blood. CDR3 coding DNA: TGTGCCAGCAGCTTACTCGGGGGGGGGCCGCTCCGGTACACCCAGTACTTC. Encoded protein: CASSLLGGGPLRYTQYF.